Sequencing of this TCR beta chain was carried out in a study of cytomegalovirus exposure and HLA in healthy donors. Whole-study findings and limits: Most CMV-associated TCR beta chains were later found to appear HLA-restricted. Sequencing likely produced, as an artifact, a cluster of highly shared sequence variants.

CDR1 is MNHEY, CDR2 SVGAGI, per germline. This CDR3 is built from 14 residues. Trimming removed 5 bases at V and 8 bases at J, with 15 bases between. Turning to this clone: Its antigen is unidentified.

It was with 60 Vbeta and 13 Jbeta primers that the PCR ran. Sequencing was performed with immunoSEQ multiplex PCR; in TCRdb, only in-frame clones are kept and a portion is missing. The sample shows about 170,000 clones, less than 80% of them seen only once. What was sequenced was PBMCs. The chain has TRBV6-5 and TRBJ1-4; tentatively, D is TRBD1 (6 bases). The receptor comes from a man aged 35 to 55 in good health and CMV-seronegative. This chain's CDR3 is CASSDRTGNEKLFF. The CDR3 nucleotides are TGTGCCAGCAGTGACCGTACAGGGAACGAAAAACTGTTTTTT.